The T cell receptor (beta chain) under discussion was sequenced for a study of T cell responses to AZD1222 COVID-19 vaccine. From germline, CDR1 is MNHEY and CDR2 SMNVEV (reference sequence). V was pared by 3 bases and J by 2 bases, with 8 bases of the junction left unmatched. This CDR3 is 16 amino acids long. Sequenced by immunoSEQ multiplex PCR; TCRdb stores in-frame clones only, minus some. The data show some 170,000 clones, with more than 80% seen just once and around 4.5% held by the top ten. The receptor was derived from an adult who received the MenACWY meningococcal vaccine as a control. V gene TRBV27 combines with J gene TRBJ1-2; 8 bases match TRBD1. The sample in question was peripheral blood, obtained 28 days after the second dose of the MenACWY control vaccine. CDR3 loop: CASSFYPWDRNYGYTF. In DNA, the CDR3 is TGTGCCAGCAGTTTTTACCCGTGGGACAGGAACTATGGCTACACCTTC.